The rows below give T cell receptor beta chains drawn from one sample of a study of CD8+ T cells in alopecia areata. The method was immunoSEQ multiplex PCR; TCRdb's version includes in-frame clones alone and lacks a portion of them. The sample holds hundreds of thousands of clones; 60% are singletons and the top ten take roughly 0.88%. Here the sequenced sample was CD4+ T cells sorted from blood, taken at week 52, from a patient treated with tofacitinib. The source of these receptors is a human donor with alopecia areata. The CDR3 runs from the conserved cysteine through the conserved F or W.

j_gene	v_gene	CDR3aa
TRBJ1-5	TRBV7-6	CASSAGGPYSNQPQHF
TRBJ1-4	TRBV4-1	CASSLFSGTGIEKLFF
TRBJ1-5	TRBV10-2	CASSGGVGQPQHF
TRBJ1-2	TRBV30	CAWSGNRGQSRGYTF
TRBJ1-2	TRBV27	CASSGTGGRYGYTF
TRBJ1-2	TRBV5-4	CASSGLGARGYTF
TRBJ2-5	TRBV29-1	CSSGLSQETQYF
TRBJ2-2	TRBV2	CASSADMLATGELFF
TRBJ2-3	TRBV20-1	CSARRTDTQYF
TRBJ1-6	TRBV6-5	CASSYSGNSPLHF
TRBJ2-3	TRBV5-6	CASSLEGRGRGDTQYF
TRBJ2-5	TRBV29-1	CSVLTTGLEETQYF
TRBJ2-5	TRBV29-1	CSVDLDSRETQYF
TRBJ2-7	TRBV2	CASNPGRVNYEQYF
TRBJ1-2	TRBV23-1	CASSHIGTGSLIIRPNYGYTF
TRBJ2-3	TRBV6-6	CASSYSRWTDTQYF
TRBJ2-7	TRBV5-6	CASSFWSRRSYEQYF
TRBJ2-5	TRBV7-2	CASSLPLDRYQETQYF
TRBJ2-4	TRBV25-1	CASSDDREPKNIQYF
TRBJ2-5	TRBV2	CASSVGVETQYF
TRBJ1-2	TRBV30	CAWSFGFGENYGYTF
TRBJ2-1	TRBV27	CASGGQATSSEQFF
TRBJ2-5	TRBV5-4	CASSLAGRVAETQYF
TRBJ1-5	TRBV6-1	CASSERLGQLYQPQHF
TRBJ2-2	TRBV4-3	CASSQGVPTGELFF
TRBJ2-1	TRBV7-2	CASSLARGGYNEQFF
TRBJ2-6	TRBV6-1	CASSARDRTSGANVLTF
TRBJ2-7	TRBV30	CAWGDTPYEQYF
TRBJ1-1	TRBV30	CAWSKMLNTEAFF
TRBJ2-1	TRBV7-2	CASSPSGGAGRGFF
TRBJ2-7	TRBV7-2	CASSGRRQGDLYEQYF
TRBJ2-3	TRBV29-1	CSVGWTSGDLDTQYF
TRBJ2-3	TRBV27	CASSLRGLAGHTQYF
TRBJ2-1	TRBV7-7	CASSLAAENEQFF
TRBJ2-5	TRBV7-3	CASSQEGPPQETQYF
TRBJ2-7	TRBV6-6	CASSYRAEQYF
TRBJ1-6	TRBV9	CASSVATGLNSPLHF
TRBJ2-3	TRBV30	CAWSVGTGTDTQYF
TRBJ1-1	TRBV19	CASSGMRGRGTEAFF
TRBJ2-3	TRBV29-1	CSVGVGGTSTDTQYF
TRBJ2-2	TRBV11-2	CASSSYTGELFF
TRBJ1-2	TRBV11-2	CASSPTPTNYGYTF
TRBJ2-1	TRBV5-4	CASSLGQGPYNEQFF
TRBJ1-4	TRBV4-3	CASGGVKEKLFF
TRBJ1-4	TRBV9	CASSASGTGEKLFF
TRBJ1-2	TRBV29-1	CSAYEDGRGYTF